These 26 T cell receptor beta chains were all obtained from the same sample, sequenced in a study of tumor-infiltrating lymphocytes in primary liver carcinoma (dated by TCRdb to about 2017). Without any cell sorting, total RNA and DNA were co-extracted from approximately 22-30 mg of bulk tissue using the AllPrep DNA/RNA mini kit. Sequencing relied on an Illumina HiSeq 2500. TCRbeta-specific cDNA was reverse-transcribed from approximately 0.5 ug total RNA using a constant-region primer and ProtoScript II reverse transcriptase. The TCRbeta libraries were prepared through three rounds of nested multiplex PCR following a slightly modified ARM-PCR procedure. Multiplex TRBV1-TRBV30 forward primers and a Cbeta reverse primer were used in the first two PCR rounds, each of which was run for around 10 cycles. The raw public data were reprocessed by TCRdb itself: fastp quality trimming at Q25, MiXCR clonotype calling, in-frame beta chains only. Every entry covers one CDR3 protein and lists the most common genes and DNA from its rows. The sample table contains 20,000 to 25,000 distinct CDR3 sequences; only one count was recorded for roughly 85% of them. The ten biggest clones cover 40% of the sample.

The sample comprised liver tumor tissue from sampling region 1. Reading the label with the study, this specimen's cell subset or site is: tumor region T1, superior pole. The receptor set was obtained from a woman in her twenties or thirties with primary liver carcinoma and hepatitis B virus infection.

This sequence joins TRBV28 and TRBJ2-1, with D perhaps matching TRBD1 (6 bases). Deletions cut 7 bases from V and 7 bases from J, with 11 bases between. Germline V lookup: CDR1 MDHEN, CDR2 SYDVKM. This CDR3 spans 12 amino acids. CDR3 in DNA: TGTGCCAGCAATGCTACAGGGAATGAGCAGTTCTTC. This encodes CASNATGNEQFF.

V gene TRBV6-2 or TRBV6-3 combines with J gene TRBJ1-2, with D possibly being TRBD1 (5 bases). The CDR3 is made up of 13 amino acids. Germline V gives CDR1 MNHEY, CDR2 SVGEGT. V was trimmed by 5 bases and J by 11 bases, leaving 18 bases between them. Here the CDR3 DNA reads TGTGCCAGCAGTCCACAGGCCGACTATTGTTACACCTTC. Translating gives CASSPQADYCYTF.

Of note for this clonotype: The conserved final phenylalanine or tryptophan is absent from the CDR3, which likely points to a read error. The chain uses TRBV29-1 and TRBJ1-2; D gene ambiguous. Per the germline V gene, CDR1 is SQVTM and CDR2 is ANQGSEA. Trimming took off 4 bases at V and 8 bases at J, with 14 bases between the two ends. This CDR3 has 12 amino acids. The CDR3 bases are TGCAGCGTTGCCCATTGGGGAGGCGGCTACACCCTC. Its translation is CSVAHWGGGYTL.

Of note for this clonotype: No conserved phenylalanine or tryptophan is present at the end of the CDR3, so a read error is the likely explanation. J is TRBJ2-7 and V is TRBV28; the D call may be TRBD1 or TRBD2 (5 bases each). Germline V gives CDR1 MDHEN, CDR2 SYDVKM. This CDR3 has 14 amino acids. V gave up 6 bases and J gave up 0 bases, with 12 bases separating them. CDR3 DNA sequence: TGTGCCAGCAGGTCCCCGGGGCACTCCTACGAGCAGTACTCC. This translates into CASRSPGHSYEQYS.

In the case of this clonotype: Germline is not matched at one junction end, which may reflect a read error. This chain uses TRBV11-2 with TRBJ2-7, with TRBD2 as a possible D gene (5 bases). The CDR3 loop spans 13 amino acids. Germline V CDR1 and CDR2: SGHAT, FQNNGV. The CDR3 DNA is TGTGCCAGCAAGATTCCGGGGAACTATGAGCAGCACTTC. This encodes CASKIPGNYEQHF.

A word on this clonotype: A much more abundant neighbour one base away suggests this may be a read error. The genes are TRBV11-2 and TRBJ2-7, with D maybe TRBD2 (5 bases). CDR3 size: 13 residues. In germline, CDR1 is SGHAT, CDR2 FQNNGV. The CDR3 protein is CASSRESLYDQYF. The CDR3 DNA sequence: TGTGCCAGCAGTAGGGAGAGCCTTTACGATCAGTACTTC. Full variable domain (rest looked up from reference TRBV11-2 and TRBJ2-7): EAGVAQSPRYKIIEKRQSVAFWCNPISGHATLYWYQQILGQGPKLLIQFQNNGVVDDSQLPKDRFSAERLKGVDSTLKIQPAKLEDSAVYLCASSRESLYDQYFGPGTRLTVT.

Details on this clonotype: In this CDR3 the conserved last residue, phenylalanine or tryptophan, is missing, so a read error is likely. It is unclear where the CDR3 begins or ends on the DNA, so no DNA is shown, and the CDR3 is as TCRdb lists it. This chain links TRBV6-5 with TRBJ1-6. The CDR3 is 15 residues long, ends included. The germline gives CDR1 MNHEY, CDR2 SVGAGI. CDR3 sequence reads: CASRERSAPLSPLQL.

Details on this clonotype: One junction end does not reproduce the germline sequence, and a read error may be involved. The V call is TRBV12-3 or TRBV12-4, the J call TRBJ1-5; weak D call: TRBD1 (5 bases). This CDR3 has 16 residues. The CDR3 reads CANSRLDTGTYQPQHF. The DNA for the CDR3 is TGTGCCAACAGCCGATTAGATACGGGGACCTATCAGCCTCAGCATTTT.

The chain has TRBV11-2 and TRBJ2-7; 7 positions match TRBD2. Trimming took 5 bases from V and 1 from J; bases not matched to a gene: 8. CDR3 length: 15 residues. CDR1 and CDR2 (germline): SGHAT, FQNNGV. CDR3 sequence: CASSHGGTDSYEQYF. The CDR3 coding sequence is TGTGCCAGCAGCCACGGGGGGACCGATTCCTACGAGCAGTACTTC.

This clonotype was seen just once. Its ends do not fully match the called genes, so a read error is possible. The chain combines TRBV6-5 with TRBJ2-2, with TRBD1 identical over 8 bases. The germline CDR1 and CDR2 sequences are MNHEY and SVGAGI. The CDR3 has 15 residues. In DNA form, the CDR3 reads TGTGCCAGCAGTCCGCGGACAGGGTCCGCCGGGGAGCCGTTTTTT. It codes for CASSPRTGSAGEPFF.

As to this clonotype: At one end, the junction sequence differs from germline, possibly due to a read error. The chain is built from TRBV30 and TRBJ2-2; D ambiguous. Per germline, CDR1 GTSNPN and CDR2 SVGIG (reference sequence). This CDR3 comprises 12 residues. The CDR3: CAWSVFPGELFF. CDR3 nucleotide sequence: TGTGCTTGGAGTGTATTTCCCGGGGAGCTGTTTTTT.

On this clonotype itself: This CDR3 is missing its conserved last phenylalanine or tryptophan, likely due to a read error. No DNA is shown, since the ends of the CDR3 on it are uncertain; the CDR3 is the one TCRdb lists. This CDR3 reads CASSQDWDYAFNEQSL. The J gene is TRBJ2-1, the V gene TRBV4-3; the table names TRBD2, a call not compared with the DNA. The length of the CDR3 is 16 amino acids, counting both ends. The germline V gene encodes CDR1 LGHNA and CDR2 YSLEER.

As concerns this clonotype: One junction end does not reproduce the germline sequence, and a read error may be involved. The V gene is TRBV5-6, the J gene TRBJ1-5; TRBD1 might be the D (5 bases). From germline, CDR1 is SGHDT and CDR2 YYEEEE. This CDR3 contains 14 residues. CDR3: CTSSSGCSNQPQHF. The CDR3 DNA reads TGTACCAGCAGCTCAGGGTGCAGCAATCAGCCCCAGCATTTT.

The DNA for the CDR3 is TGTGCCTGGAGTGTCAGCAGGGGTGGATGGGAGACCCAGTACTTC. This codes for CAWSVSRGGWETQYF. This sequence joins TRBV30 and TRBJ2-5; D possibly corresponds to TRBD1 (6 bases). This CDR3 contains 15 residues. Per the germline V gene, CDR1 is GTSNPN and CDR2 is SVGIG (reference sequence). V was cut by 0 bases and J by 5 bases, with 16 bases left in between.

Of note for this clonotype: An end of the junction differs from the germline gene, which may be a read error. The chain couples TRBV12-3 or TRBV12-4 to TRBJ2-1; TRBD1 aligns across 10 bases. The CDR3 totals 12 residues. CDR3 in amino acids: CASSRPGQGLCF. The CDR3 region has the DNA TGTGCCAGCAGTCGACCGGGACAGGGGCTCTGCTTC.

As to this clonotype: At one of its ends the junction is not consistent with the germline gene, which may arise from a read error. The chain uses TRBV5-1 and TRBJ1-6; D ambiguous. Germline assignment: CDR1 SGHRS and CDR2 YFSETQ. CDR3 length: 14 residues. The CDR3 DNA is TGCGCAAGCAGCTTGACCGAAGCGAATTCACACCTACACTTT. This translates into CASSLTEANSHLHF.

The V call is TRBV6-6, the J call TRBJ2-3, with 8 nucleotides matching TRBD1. V lost 4 bases and J lost 2; bases outside the gene matches: 8. The germline V gene has CDR1 MNHNY and CDR2 SVGAGI (reference sequence). The CDR3 is 16 residues long. CDR3 in DNA: TGTGCCAGCAGTTCAAACCGGGACAGGAACACAGATACGCAGTATTTT. This codes for CASSSNRDRNTDTQYF.

Points on this clonotype: Germline is not matched at one junction end, which may reflect a read error. This chain uses TRBV15 with TRBJ1-4, with D hard to call. In germline, CDR1 is LNHNV, CDR2 YYDKDF (reference sequence). The CDR3 has 13 residues. CDR3 nucleotide sequence: TGTGCCATCAGCAGAGATCGATGTGAAAAACTGTTTTTT. Translated: CAISRDRCEKLFF.

Notes on this clonotype: Mismatch with germline at one junction end may stem from a read error. The chain employs TRBV6-2 or TRBV6-3 and TRBJ2-7, with TRBD1 matching 8 bases. This CDR3 has 16 residues. Germline CDR1 reads MNHEY; CDR2 reads SVGEGT. CDR3 DNA sequence: TGTGTCAGCAGGCGCCTGGCCGGGGGAGGACAGGGAGAGCAGTACTTC. Translating gives CVSRRLAGGGQGEQYF.

As for this clonotype: At one of its ends the junction is not consistent with the germline gene, which may arise from a read error. CDR3 residues: CVSSVAGGLAKNIQYF. In DNA, the CDR3 is TGTGTCAGCAGCGTAGCAGGAGGTCTGGCCAAAAACATTCAGTACTTC. The gene calls are TRBV9 and TRBJ2-4; TRBD2 is a possible D gene (5 bases). CDR3 length: 16 amino acids. Germline CDR1 and CDR2: SGDLS and YYNGEE.

Comments on this clonotype: The junction differs from germline at one of its ends, possibly a read error. This chain links TRBV6-6 with TRBJ2-6; 7 nucleotides line up with TRBD1. Germline CDR1 is MNHNY and CDR2 is SVGAGI (reference sequence). CDR3 size: 15 residues. CDR3 nucleotides: TGTGCCGGCTTCCTCGGACAGGATAGGGCCAATGTCCTGACTTTC. It is translated as CAGFLGQDRANVLTF.

The chain is built from TRBV11-3 and TRBJ2-1; D is undetermined. Trimming cost V 11 bases and J 7 bases, with 15 bases left between them. The germline V gene encodes CDR1 SGHNT and CDR2 YENEEA. The CDR3 has 12 amino acids. In DNA, the CDR3 is TGTGCCGGCGCTAGGAGTGGGAATGAGCAGTTCTTC. Protein sequence: CAGARSGNEQFF.

As for this clonotype: The CDR3 end shows no conserved phenylalanine or tryptophan, and so a read error is likely. This sequence joins TRBV6-1 and TRBJ2-2; perhaps D is TRBD1 or TRBD2 (6 bases each). The CDR3 length is 18 residues. The germline CDR1 and CDR2 sequences are MNHNS and SASEGT. The CDR3 DNA reads TGTGGCAGTGGAACCCTTCCCGGGGGCGCCGCGAATACCGGGGAGCTGTTTTCT. This codes for CGSGTLPGGAANTGELFS.

This clonotype occurred many times. V and J are TRBV28 and TRBJ2-6; D tentatively reads TRBD1 or TRBD2 (5 bases each). Germline V gives CDR1 MDHEN, CDR2 SYDVKM. The germline V and J ends were trimmed by 6 bases and 5 bases, with 17 bases remaining between them. The CDR3 is 16 amino acids. CDR3 sequence: CASRGLGTPWANVLTF. The CDR3 DNA reads as TGTGCCAGCAGAGGGTTGGGGACCCCGTGGGCCAACGTCCTGACTTTC.

This clonotype has at least ten counts. The genes are TRBV7-8 and TRBJ2-7; D remains ambiguous. The V end lost 7 bases, the J end lost 0 bases, and 25 bases lay between the germline ends. Germline loops: CDR1 SGHVS, CDR2 FQNEAQ. The CDR3 runs to 18 residues. CDR3 nucleotides: TGTGCCAGCAACTCGGGTCGCGGTCGAACTATGAGCTCCTACGAGCAGTACTTC. It encodes CASNSGRGRTMSSYEQYF.

The table lists this clonotype with many counts. The rearrangement links TRBV11-2 to TRBJ2-7, with D perhaps TRBD1 (7 bases). Germline CDR1 SGHAT, CDR2 FQNNGV. V was shortened by 6 bases and J by 2 bases, with 23 bases between the two germline ends. This CDR3 is built from 17 residues. CDR3 region: CASSIAGGGSWAYEQYF. CDR3 in DNA: TGTGCCAGCAGTATCGCAGGAGGGGGCTCTTGGGCCTACGAGCAGTACTTC. The whole variable domain, filled in from reference TRBV11-2 and TRBJ2-7, reads EAGVAQSPRYKIIEKRQSVAFWCNPISGHATLYWYQQILGQGPKLLIQFQNNGVVDDSQLPKDRFSAERLKGVDSTLKIQPAKLEDSAVYLCASSIAGGGSWAYEQYFGPGTRLTVT.